This T cell receptor (beta chain) appears in the sequencing data of a study of T cell repertoires in cytomegalovirus infection. Turning to the study itself: Public TCR beta signature analysis indicated the presence of both CMV infection and matching HLA type. Whole-study results and caveats: HLA-C-restricted CMV clonotypes gave the most frequent clonotype in two of eight donors. Individuals carrying CMV plus the relevant HLA were identified by cumulative frequency of public TCR beta families.

TCRdb processed the reads anew with MiXCR; each CDR3 protein has one entry. The sample carries around 100,000 distinct CDR3 sequences, 16% recorded once. The CDR3 loop spans 13 amino acids. Looked up from germline, CDR1 is MDHEN and CDR2 is SYDVKM. The V gene lost 2 bases and the J gene lost 8 bases, with 10 bases spanning the gap. This clonotype appeared a few times. Its specificity is unknown. The clonotype originates from a human donor in good health (CMV status not recorded). Some clones in this sample may be carry-over from other donors' samples. The J gene is TRBJ1-3, the V gene TRBV28; TRBD1 is a possible D gene (5 bases). The sequencing sample was made of PBMCs. As DNA, the CDR3 is TGTGCCAGCAGTTTACAGGGAAAGTACACCATATATTTT. Amino acid sequence: CASSLQGKYTIYF.